A single sample is the source of the 13 T cell receptor beta chains below, sequenced in a study of cytomegalovirus exposure and HLA in healthy donors. It was with 60 Vbeta and 13 Jbeta primers that the PCR ran. TCRdb keeps only in-frame clones here, not all; method: immunoSEQ multiplex PCR. The sample consists of some 130,000 clones, 75% to 90% of them appearing once. Sequenced sample: PBMCs. These receptors all come from a man aged 35-49 years in good health and CMV-seronegative.

The rearrangement links TRBV5-1 to TRBJ2-5, with 7 bases identical to TRBD1. The CDR3 consists of 13 residues. Germline V gene lookup returns CDR1 SGHRS and CDR2 YFSETQ. The J segment lost 5 bases and the V segment lost 2 bases, leaving 3 bases of the junction unmatched. CDR3 in DNA: TGCGCCAGCAGCTTCCAGGGGGAGGAGACCCAGTACTTC. Translated, it gives CASSFQGEETQYF.

The chain recombines TRBV21-1 with TRBJ2-5; the table assigns TRBD1, which was not confirmed against the DNA. TRBV21-1 is a pseudogene. CDR3 length: 13 residues. The DNA of the CDR3 is TGTGCCAGCAGCAAACCAGGGCAAGAGACCCAGTACTTC. It yields the protein CASSKPGQETQYF.

The chain combines TRBV6-1 with TRBJ2-3; 10 bases fit TRBD2. This CDR3 comprises 15 residues. Losses at the gene ends were 6 bases for V and 5 bases for J; bases not matched to a gene: 8. The germline CDR1 and CDR2 sequences are MNHNS and SASEGT. The CDR3, as DNA: TGTGCCAGCAGCGGACTAGCGGCGATAATAGATACGCAGTATTTT. It encodes CASSGLAAIIDTQYF.

This clone was counted once. The chain couples TRBV7-3 to TRBJ2-2, with 9 positions matching TRBD1. Germline loops: CDR1 SGHTA, CDR2 FQGTGA. This CDR3 comprises 14 residues. The trim removed 5 bases at V and 3 bases at J, leaving 1 base unmatched. CDR3 bases: TGTGCCAGCAGCCGGACAGGGGACACCGGGGAGCTGTTTTTT. Translating it yields CASSRTGDTGELFF.

The J gene is TRBJ2-1, the V gene TRBV2; TRBD1 matches at 12 bases. CDR1 is SNHLY and CDR2 is FYNNEI in the germline V gene. The CDR3 has 14 residues. The junction had 4 bases not matched to a gene; V was cut back by 6 bases and J by 7 bases. CDR3 nucleotides: TGTGCCAGCAGCCGGGACAGGGGGCTTAATGAGCAGTTCTTC. Protein: CASSRDRGLNEQFF.

The chain recombines TRBV9 with TRBJ2-3; TRBD2 is a possible D gene (6 bases). CDR1 is SGDLS and CDR2 is YYNGEE in the germline V gene. The ends were cut back, 4 bases at V and 1 base at J, with 13 bases in the middle. This CDR3 region has 15 residues. The CDR3 sequence: CASSYWEVGTDTQYF. CDR3 in DNA: TGTGCCAGCAGCTACTGGGAGGTCGGCACAGATACGCAGTATTTT.

This clone was counted once. This rearrangement joins TRBV5-1 to TRBJ2-1; perhaps TRBD2 as D (6 bases). Trimming took 0 bases from V and 8 from J, leaving 15 bases between them. The CDR3 length is 15 residues. From germline, CDR1 is SGHRS and CDR2 YFSETQ. CDR3 bases: TGCGCCAGCAGCTTGGAAGACGGGAGTAGCGATGAGCAGTTCTTC. This sequence encodes CASSLEDGSSDEQFF.

V usage is TRBV10-3 and J usage is TRBJ1-2; the match to TRBD1 covers 7 bases. With V trimmed by 4 bases and J by 3 bases, 5 bases remained unmatched. Germline CDR1 ENHRY, CDR2 SYGVKD. The CDR3 totals 14 residues. CDR3 loop: CAISGTGLDYGYTF. In DNA form, the CDR3 reads TGTGCCATCAGTGGGACAGGTTTAGACTATGGCTACACCTTC.

This clone was seen just once. The V gene is TRBV28, the J gene TRBJ2-3; 7 bases match TRBD1. With 1 base clipped from V and 6 bases from J, the junction kept 1 base outside the gene matches. Germline V gives CDR1 MDHEN, CDR2 SYDVKM. The CDR3 extends over 13 amino acids. Here the CDR3 reads CASSLLQGDTQYF. The CDR3 DNA reads as TGTGCCAGCAGTTTATTACAGGGGGATACGCAGTATTTT.

The chain joins TRBV18 to TRBJ1-6; D is ambiguous. V was cut by 5 bases and J by 11 bases, with 13 bases left in between. Germline V gene lookup returns CDR1 KGHSH and CDR2 LQKENI. The CDR3 extends over 13 amino acids. CDR3 nucleotide sequence: TGTGCCAGCTCAGCCGACGGGTACCCACCCCTCCACTTT. This sequence encodes CASSADGYPPLHF.

Here the CDR3 DNA reads TGTGCCATCAGTGAGCCAGGGACAGGACTCTCCTACGAGCAGTACTTC. Translation: CAISEPGTGLSYEQYF. V usage is TRBV10-3 and J usage is TRBJ2-7; 8 bases match TRBD1. V trimming: 2 bases; J trimming: 0 bases; junction bases outside the gene matches: 6. The CDR3 is 16 amino acids. Germline-derived CDR1 and CDR2 are ENHRY and SYGVKD.

The rearrangement joins TRBV7-9 to TRBJ1-2; D is possibly TRBD1 (6 bases). The CDR3 has 16 amino acids. V was cut by 3 bases and J by 0 bases, with 14 bases left in between. From germline, CDR1 is SEHNR and CDR2 FQNEAQ (reference sequence). CDR3 nucleotides: TGTGCCAGCAGCTTCAGAGGGGGGGACCCTAACTATGGCTACACCTTC. It encodes CASSFRGGDPNYGYTF.

The chain is built from TRBV6-5 and TRBJ1-1; D uncertain. The CDR3 contains 14 residues. In germline, CDR1 is MNHEY, CDR2 SVGAGI. V lost 0 bases and J lost 0, with 5 bases in between. The DNA of the CDR3 is TGTGCCAGCAGTTACTCGCGGCTGAACACTGAAGCTTTCTTT. Its protein product is CASSYSRLNTEAFF.